A selection of T cell receptor beta chains follows, all from one sample in a study of cytomegalovirus exposure and HLA in healthy donors. Repertoires were generated with immunoSEQ multiplex PCR, while TCRdb's copy carries only in-frame clones and drops some. The sample has 200,000 to 250,000 clones, about 85% seen once; the top ten hold roughly 0.24%. Sequences were obtained from PBMCs. The receptors were sampled from a girl aged 2 to 10 in good health and CMV-seronegative. Both conserved end residues are part of each CDR3. The D gene is left open where the match is weak. The listing skips clone size in some rows; elsewhere it reads once, few, many or a size class.

abundance: -; j_gene: TRBJ2-2; v_gene: TRBV27; d_gene: -; CDR3nt: TGTGCCAGCACTACTGGAGGGATCGGGGAGCTGTTTTTT; CDR3aa: CASTTGGIGELFF
abundance: -; j_gene: TRBJ1-6; v_gene: TRBV7-9; d_gene: TRBD1; CDR3nt: TGTGCCAGCAGCTCCCCAGGGGGCAGTGGCAATTCACCCCTCCACTTT; CDR3aa: CASSSPGGSGNSPLHF
abundance: -; j_gene: TRBJ1-2; v_gene: TRBV5-1; d_gene: -; CDR3nt: TGCGCCAGCAGCTCGGGGGGAGGCTATGGCTACACCTTC; CDR3aa: CASSSGGGYGYTF
abundance: -; j_gene: TRBJ1-1; v_gene: TRBV7-9; d_gene: -; CDR3nt: TGTGCCAGCAGCTTCGTGGGGCGCAACACTGAAGCTTTCTTT; CDR3aa: CASSFVGRNTEAFF
abundance: once; j_gene: TRBJ2-7; v_gene: TRBV18; d_gene: TRBD2; CDR3nt: TGTGCCAGCTCCTCATTGGGACTAGCGGGAGCGGGGTACGAGCAGTACTTC; CDR3aa: CASSSLGLAGAGYEQYF
abundance: -; j_gene: TRBJ2-2; v_gene: TRBV19; d_gene: TRBD1; CDR3nt: TGTGCCAGTAACGATGACAGGGGTCACGGGGAGCTGTTTTTT; CDR3aa: CASNDDRGHGELFF
abundance: -; j_gene: TRBJ2-5; v_gene: TRBV5-1; d_gene: TRBD2; CDR3nt: TGCGCCAGCAGGGGACTAGCGGATCAAGAGACCCAGTACTTC; CDR3aa: CASRGLADQETQYF
abundance: -; j_gene: TRBJ2-4; v_gene: TRBV27; d_gene: -; CDR3nt: TGTGCCAGCAGTTTATCCTCCCTAGCCAAAAACATTCAGTACTTC; CDR3aa: CASSLSSLAKNIQYF
abundance: -; j_gene: TRBJ1-1; v_gene: TRBV28; d_gene: -; CDR3nt: TGTGCCAGCAGTTTGGGGGCTTACACTGAAGCTTTCTTT; CDR3aa: CASSLGAYTEAFF
abundance: -; j_gene: TRBJ1-3; v_gene: TRBV18; d_gene: TRBD1; CDR3nt: TGTGCCAGCTCACCGTTGACAGGGGTGGACACCATATATTTT; CDR3aa: CASSPLTGVDTIYF
abundance: -; j_gene: TRBJ2-5; v_gene: TRBV23-1; d_gene: -; CDR3nt: TGCGCCATTCGACCGGGCGGACAGCAAGAGACCCAGTACTTC; CDR3aa: CAIRPGGQQETQYF
abundance: once; j_gene: TRBJ1-2; v_gene: TRBV2; d_gene: -; CDR3nt: TGTGCCAGTCTACCAGGGGCGGCTGGCTACACCTTC; CDR3aa: CASLPGAAGYTF
abundance: -; j_gene: TRBJ2-7; v_gene: TRBV10-3; d_gene: TRBD2; CDR3nt: TGTGCCATCAGTGAGAGCGGGACCTACGAGCAGTACTTC; CDR3aa: CAISESGTYEQYF
abundance: -; j_gene: TRBJ2-2; v_gene: TRBV5-4; d_gene: TRBD1; CDR3nt: TGTGCCAGCAGCTTGGGACAGGGTAACACCGGGGAGCTGTTTTTT; CDR3aa: CASSLGQGNTGELFF
abundance: -; j_gene: TRBJ2-1; v_gene: TRBV6-6; d_gene: -; CDR3nt: TGTGCCAGCAGTTACTCGATTCAGGGAACCTACAATGAGCAGTTCTTC; CDR3aa: CASSYSIQGTYNEQFF
abundance: -; j_gene: TRBJ2-1; v_gene: TRBV1; d_gene: -; CDR3nt: TGCACCAGCAGTCCCCCTAGCGGGGGGACCCATGAGCAGTTCTTC; CDR3aa: CTSSPPSGGTHEQFF
abundance: -; j_gene: TRBJ1-2; v_gene: TRBV25-1; d_gene: -; CDR3nt: TGTGCCAGCAGGGGGCCCTATGGCTACACCTTC; CDR3aa: CASRGPYGYTF
abundance: -; j_gene: TRBJ2-1; v_gene: TRBV5-1; d_gene: TRBD2; CDR3nt: TGCGCCAGCAGCACCGGGACTAGCGGGTACTACAATGAGCAGTTCTTC; CDR3aa: CASSTGTSGYYNEQFF
abundance: -; j_gene: TRBJ1-6; v_gene: TRBV27; d_gene: TRBD1; CDR3nt: TGTGCCAGTAAATTGACGGGACAGCTTAATTCACCCCTCCACTTT; CDR3aa: CASKLTGQLNSPLHF
abundance: -; j_gene: TRBJ1-5; v_gene: TRBV30; d_gene: -; CDR3nt: TGTGCCTGGAGTGGACAGGACAATCAGCCCCAGCATTTT; CDR3aa: CAWSGQDNQPQHF
abundance: few; j_gene: TRBJ1-1; v_gene: TRBV19; d_gene: TRBD1; CDR3nt: TGTGCCAGTAGTATGCTTGCAGGACAGGGCTCTGAAGCTTTCTTT; CDR3aa: CASSMLAGQGSEAFF
abundance: -; j_gene: TRBJ2-2; v_gene: TRBV4-1; d_gene: TRBD1; CDR3nt: TGCGCCAGCAGCCAAGGGACAGGGGGCGGTGGGGAGCTGTTTTTT; CDR3aa: CASSQGTGGGGELFF
abundance: -; j_gene: TRBJ2-5; v_gene: TRBV2; d_gene: TRBD2; CDR3nt: TGTGCCAGCAGTGTAGAGCGGGGGGGCCAAGAGACCCAGTACTTC; CDR3aa: CASSVERGGQETQYF
abundance: -; j_gene: TRBJ1-1; v_gene: TRBV6-1; d_gene: -; CDR3nt: TGTGCCAGCCGGGGGGGGATAATACTAGCTGAAGCTTTCTTT; CDR3aa: CASRGGIILAEAFF
abundance: -; j_gene: TRBJ2-6; v_gene: TRBV7-9; d_gene: -; CDR3nt: TGTGCCAGCAGCTATGACAGGTTCTCTGGGGCCAACGTCCTGACTTTC; CDR3aa: CASSYDRFSGANVLTF
abundance: once; j_gene: TRBJ2-2; v_gene: TRBV5-6; d_gene: TRBD1; CDR3nt: TGTGCCAGCAGCGACTGGACAGGGCATATGAACACCGGGGAGCTGTTTTTT; CDR3aa: CASSDWTGHMNTGELFF
abundance: -; j_gene: TRBJ2-1; v_gene: TRBV10-3; d_gene: TRBD2; CDR3nt: TGTGCCATCAGGGGGACTAGCGGGGGTTATAACAATGAGCAGTTCTTC; CDR3aa: CAIRGTSGGYNNEQFF
abundance: few; j_gene: TRBJ2-7; v_gene: TRBV7-9; d_gene: -; CDR3nt: TGTGCCAGCAGCTTAGGGACTCACTCCTACGAGCAGTACTTC; CDR3aa: CASSLGTHSYEQYF
abundance: -; j_gene: TRBJ2-5; v_gene: TRBV7-7; d_gene: TRBD2; CDR3nt: TGTGCCAGCAGCTTAGCCGGGGGGGGGCCTCAAGAGACCCAGTACTTC; CDR3aa: CASSLAGGGPQETQYF
abundance: once; j_gene: TRBJ1-5; v_gene: TRBV7-9; d_gene: -; CDR3nt: TGTGCCAGCAGCTTGGGACTTTTCGATCAGCCCCAGCATTTT; CDR3aa: CASSLGLFDQPQHF
abundance: -; j_gene: TRBJ1-3; v_gene: TRBV6-5; d_gene: -; CDR3nt: TGTGCCAGCAGTACAGGCCAAACTGGAAACACCATATATTTT; CDR3aa: CASSTGQTGNTIYF
abundance: -; j_gene: TRBJ2-1; v_gene: TRBV5-4; d_gene: TRBD2; CDR3nt: TGTGCCAGCAGCCCCGGGACTAGGCCCTACAATGAGCAGTTCTTC; CDR3aa: CASSPGTRPYNEQFF
abundance: -; j_gene: TRBJ1-1; v_gene: TRBV19; d_gene: TRBD1; CDR3nt: TGTGCCAGTAGTGACAGGGTTGAAGCTTTCTTT; CDR3aa: CASSDRVEAFF
abundance: -; j_gene: TRBJ2-7; v_gene: TRBV19; d_gene: -; CDR3nt: TGTGCCAGTCGCCCGGGACACTACTCCTACGAGCAGTACTTC; CDR3aa: CASRPGHYSYEQYF
abundance: once; j_gene: TRBJ1-4; v_gene: TRBV6-5; d_gene: -; CDR3nt: TGTGCCAGCACCCCTTGGGCGGGTGAAAAACTGTTTTTT; CDR3aa: CASTPWAGEKLFF
abundance: -; j_gene: TRBJ2-1; v_gene: TRBV30; d_gene: TRBD2; CDR3nt: TGCGCCTCCCGGACTAGCGGGGCCTACAATGAGCAGTTCTTC; CDR3aa: CASRTSGAYNEQFF
abundance: -; j_gene: TRBJ2-7; v_gene: TRBV4-2; d_gene: TRBD2; CDR3nt: TGTGCCAGCAGCCAAGACGGACTAGCGGCCTACGAGCAGTACTTC; CDR3aa: CASSQDGLAAYEQYF
abundance: -; j_gene: TRBJ1-3; v_gene: TRBV30; d_gene: -; CDR3nt: TGTGCCTGGAGGTCCGGGACACCTGGAAACACCATATATTTT; CDR3aa: CAWRSGTPGNTIYF
abundance: -; j_gene: TRBJ2-1; v_gene: TRBV4-2; d_gene: -; CDR3nt: TGTGCCAGCAGCCGCGGGGGCCTCGAATCAAATGAGCAGTTCTTC; CDR3aa: CASSRGGLESNEQFF
abundance: -; j_gene: TRBJ1-1; v_gene: TRBV6-5; d_gene: TRBD1; CDR3nt: TGTGCCAGCAGTATATTGACAGGGGAGAACACTGAAGCTTTCTTT; CDR3aa: CASSILTGENTEAFF
abundance: few; j_gene: TRBJ1-2; v_gene: TRBV28; d_gene: -; CDR3nt: TGTGCCAGCTGCGCAGGGTCGCGTGACTATGGCTACACCTTC; CDR3aa: CASCAGSRDYGYTF
abundance: -; j_gene: TRBJ1-5; v_gene: TRBV27; d_gene: -; CDR3nt: TGTGCCAGCAGTTTAACAGGGTCTGAGGATCAGCCCCAGCATTTT; CDR3aa: CASSLTGSEDQPQHF
abundance: -; j_gene: TRBJ2-5; v_gene: TRBV7-9; d_gene: -; CDR3nt: TGTGCCAGCAGCTTAGGGACGGGGATCGAGACCCAGTACTTC; CDR3aa: CASSLGTGIETQYF
abundance: -; j_gene: TRBJ1-4; v_gene: TRBV7-9; d_gene: -; CDR3nt: TGTGCCAGCAGCGCCACAGGGCAGATTGAAAAACTGTTTTTT; CDR3aa: CASSATGQIEKLFF
abundance: once; j_gene: TRBJ2-3; v_gene: TRBV5-1; d_gene: TRBD2; CDR3nt: TGCGCCAGCAGCGATAGCGGGGGAGGGGATACGCAGTATTTT; CDR3aa: CASSDSGGGDTQYF
abundance: -; j_gene: TRBJ1-1; v_gene: TRBV28; d_gene: TRBD1; CDR3nt: TGTGCCAGCAGCCGCCCGGACAGGGTAGTAGGGAACACTGAAGCTTTCTTT; CDR3aa: CASSRPDRVVGNTEAFF
abundance: -; j_gene: TRBJ2-1; v_gene: TRBV18; d_gene: TRBD1; CDR3nt: TGTGCCAGCTCACCACGACTACCGGGACAGGGGATTTCCTACAATGAGCAGTTCTTC; CDR3aa: CASSPRLPGQGISYNEQFF
abundance: -; j_gene: TRBJ2-6; v_gene: TRBV18; d_gene: -; CDR3nt: TGTGCCAGCTCACAGGGGGCTGGGGCCAACGTCCTGACTTTC; CDR3aa: CASSQGAGANVLTF
abundance: -; j_gene: TRBJ2-7; v_gene: TRBV11-2; d_gene: -; CDR3nt: TGTGCCAGCAGTCAAACATACTACGAGCAGTACTTC; CDR3aa: CASSQTYYEQYF
abundance: -; j_gene: TRBJ2-1; v_gene: TRBV7-9; d_gene: -; CDR3nt: TGTTCCAGCAGCTTAGCGCCAAGGGGGACTAACAATGAGCAGTTCTTC; CDR3aa: CSSSLAPRGTNNEQFF
abundance: -; j_gene: TRBJ1-2; v_gene: TRBV4-1; d_gene: -; CDR3nt: TGCGCCAGCAGCTCACGGACAGACTATGGCTACACCTTC; CDR3aa: CASSSRTDYGYTF
abundance: -; j_gene: TRBJ2-5; v_gene: TRBV4-1; d_gene: TRBD2; CDR3nt: TGCGCCAGCAGCCAAGATCGGGCGGGAGGTCGGGAGACCCAGTACTTC; CDR3aa: CASSQDRAGGRETQYF
abundance: few; j_gene: TRBJ2-7; v_gene: TRBV9; d_gene: -; CDR3nt: TGTGCCAGCAGCGCTCTACAGACCCCCTACGAGCAGTACTTC; CDR3aa: CASSALQTPYEQYF
abundance: -; j_gene: TRBJ2-2; v_gene: TRBV6-5; d_gene: -; CDR3nt: TGTGCCAGCAGACTAGTGGGCACCGGGGAGCTGTTTTTT; CDR3aa: CASRLVGTGELFF
abundance: -; j_gene: TRBJ1-5; v_gene: TRBV4-1; d_gene: TRBD1; CDR3nt: TGCGCCAGCAGCCAAGATCCGCAGGGGGGAAGTCAGCCCCAGCATTTT; CDR3aa: CASSQDPQGGSQPQHF
abundance: -; j_gene: TRBJ2-7; v_gene: TRBV2; d_gene: -; CDR3nt: TGTGTCGGCAGTGAAGGGTTCGGGGACGAGCAGTACTTC; CDR3aa: CVGSEGFGDEQYF
abundance: -; j_gene: TRBJ2-1; v_gene: TRBV7-3; d_gene: TRBD2; CDR3nt: TGTGCCAGCAGCCTAACTAGCGGGGGCAATGAGCAGTTCTTC; CDR3aa: CASSLTSGGNEQFF
abundance: -; j_gene: TRBJ2-3; v_gene: TRBV9; d_gene: -; CDR3nt: TGTGCCAGCAGCGAGAGGATTACTAGCACAGATACGCAGTATTTT; CDR3aa: CASSERITSTDTQYF
abundance: -; j_gene: TRBJ1-3; v_gene: TRBV5-1; d_gene: -; CDR3nt: TGCGCCAGCATGGCCTCATTTGGAAACACCATATATTTT; CDR3aa: CASMASFGNTIYF